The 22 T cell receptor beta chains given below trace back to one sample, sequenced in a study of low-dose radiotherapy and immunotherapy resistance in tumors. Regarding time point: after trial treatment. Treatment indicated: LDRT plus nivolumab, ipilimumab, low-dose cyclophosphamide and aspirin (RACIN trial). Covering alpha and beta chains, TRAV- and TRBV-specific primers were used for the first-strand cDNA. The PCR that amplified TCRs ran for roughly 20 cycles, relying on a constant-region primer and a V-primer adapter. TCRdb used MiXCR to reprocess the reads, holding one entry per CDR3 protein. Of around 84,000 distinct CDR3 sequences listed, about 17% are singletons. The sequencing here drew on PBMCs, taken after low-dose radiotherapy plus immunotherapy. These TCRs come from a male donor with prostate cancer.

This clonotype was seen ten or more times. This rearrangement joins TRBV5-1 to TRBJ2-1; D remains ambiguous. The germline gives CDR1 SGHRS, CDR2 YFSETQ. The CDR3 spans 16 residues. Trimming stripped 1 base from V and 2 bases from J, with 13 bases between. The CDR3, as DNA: TGCGCCAGCAGCTTGTCGATGGGAAGTACCTACAATGAGCAGTTCTTC. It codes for CASSLSMGSTYNEQFF.

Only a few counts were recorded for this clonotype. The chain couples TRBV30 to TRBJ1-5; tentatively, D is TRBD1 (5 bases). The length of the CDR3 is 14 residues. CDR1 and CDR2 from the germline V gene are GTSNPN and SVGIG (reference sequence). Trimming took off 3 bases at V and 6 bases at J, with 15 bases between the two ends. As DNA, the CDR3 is TGTGCCTGGAGAGACCGGGGGGGGGTTCAGCCCCAGCATTTT. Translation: CAWRDRGGVQPQHF.

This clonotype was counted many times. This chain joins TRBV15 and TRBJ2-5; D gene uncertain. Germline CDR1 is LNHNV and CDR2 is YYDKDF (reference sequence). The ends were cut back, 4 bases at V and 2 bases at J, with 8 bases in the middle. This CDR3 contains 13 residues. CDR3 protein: CATSMDVQETQYF. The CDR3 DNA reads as TGTGCCACCAGCATGGACGTGCAAGAGACCCAGTACTTC.

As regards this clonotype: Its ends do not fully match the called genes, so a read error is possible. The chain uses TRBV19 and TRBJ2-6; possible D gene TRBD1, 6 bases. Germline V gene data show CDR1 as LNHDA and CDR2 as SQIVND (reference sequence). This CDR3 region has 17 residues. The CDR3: CASSPDRPVSGAYVLTF. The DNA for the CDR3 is TGTGCCAGTAGCCCCGACAGGCCAGTATCTGGGGCCTACGTCCTGACTTTC.

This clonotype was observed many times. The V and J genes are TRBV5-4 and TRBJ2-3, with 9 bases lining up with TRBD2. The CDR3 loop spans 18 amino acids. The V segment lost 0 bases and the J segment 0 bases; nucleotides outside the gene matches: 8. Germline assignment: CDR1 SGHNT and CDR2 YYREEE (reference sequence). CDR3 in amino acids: CASSLASGLATSTDTQYF. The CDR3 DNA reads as TGTGCCAGCAGCTTGGCCTCTGGACTAGCGACTAGCACAGATACGCAGTATTTT.

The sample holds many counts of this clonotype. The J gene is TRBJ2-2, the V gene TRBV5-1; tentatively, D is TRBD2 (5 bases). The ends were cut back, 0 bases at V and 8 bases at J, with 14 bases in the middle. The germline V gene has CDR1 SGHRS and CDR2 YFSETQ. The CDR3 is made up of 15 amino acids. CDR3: CASSLVAGYVGELFF. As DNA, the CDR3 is TGCGCCAGCAGCTTGGTGGCGGGTTACGTTGGGGAGCTGTTTTTT. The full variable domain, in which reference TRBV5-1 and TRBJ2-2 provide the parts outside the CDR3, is KAGVTQTPRYLIKTRGQQVTLSCSPISGHRSVSWYQQTPGQGLQFLFEYFSETQRNKGNFPGRFSGRQFSNSRSEMNVSTLELGDSALYLCASSLVAGYVGELFFGEGSRLTVL.

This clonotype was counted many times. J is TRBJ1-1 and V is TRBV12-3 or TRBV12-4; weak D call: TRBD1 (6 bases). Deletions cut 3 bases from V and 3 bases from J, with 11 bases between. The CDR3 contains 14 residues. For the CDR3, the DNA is TGTGCCAGCAGTTTTCACCAGGGGTACACTGAAGCTTTCTTT. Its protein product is CASSFHQGYTEAFF.

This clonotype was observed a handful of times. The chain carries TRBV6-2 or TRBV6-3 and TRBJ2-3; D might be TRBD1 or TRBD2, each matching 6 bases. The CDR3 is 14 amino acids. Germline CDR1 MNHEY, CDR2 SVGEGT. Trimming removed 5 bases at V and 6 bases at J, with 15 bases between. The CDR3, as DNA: TGTGCCAGCAGTAATACCCGGGGGCGCGATACGCAGTATTTT. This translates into CASSNTRGRDTQYF.

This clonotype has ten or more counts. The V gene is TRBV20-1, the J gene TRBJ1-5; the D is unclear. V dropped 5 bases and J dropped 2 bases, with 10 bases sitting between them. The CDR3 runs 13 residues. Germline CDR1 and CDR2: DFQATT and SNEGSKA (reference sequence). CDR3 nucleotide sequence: TGCAGTGCTCCCCTGGTGGGCAATCAGCCCCAGCATTTT. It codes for CSAPLVGNQPQHF.

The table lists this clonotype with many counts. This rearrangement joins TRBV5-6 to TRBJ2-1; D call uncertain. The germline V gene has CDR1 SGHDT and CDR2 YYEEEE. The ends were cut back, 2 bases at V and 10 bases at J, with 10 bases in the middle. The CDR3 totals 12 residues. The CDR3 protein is CASSFQSGEQFF. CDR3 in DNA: TGTGCCAGCAGCTTCCAGTCCGGGGAGCAGTTCTTC. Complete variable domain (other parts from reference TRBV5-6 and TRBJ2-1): DAGVTQSPTHLIKTRGQQVTLRCSPKSGHDTVSWYQQALGQGPQFIFQYYEEEERQRGNFPDRFSGHQFPNYSSELNVNALLLGDSALYLCASSFQSGEQFFGPGTRLTVL.

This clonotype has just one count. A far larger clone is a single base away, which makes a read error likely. CDR3: CASTWLTYNEQFF. The DNA for the CDR3 is TGTGCCAGCACGTGGCTGACATACAATGAGCAGTTCTTC. The chain uses TRBV6-6 and TRBJ2-1; D ambiguous. CDR1 is MNHNY, CDR2 SVGAGI, per germline (reference sequence). The CDR3 runs to 13 residues. The V end lost 7 bases, the J end lost 4 bases, and 11 bases lay between the germline ends.

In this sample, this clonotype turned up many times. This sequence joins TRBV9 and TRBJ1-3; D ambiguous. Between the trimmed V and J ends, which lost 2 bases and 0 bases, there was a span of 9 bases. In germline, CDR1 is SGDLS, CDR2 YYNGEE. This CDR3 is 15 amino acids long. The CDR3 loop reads CASSVGGNSGNTIYF. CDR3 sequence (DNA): TGTGCCAGCAGCGTCGGAGGGAACTCTGGAAACACCATATATTTT.

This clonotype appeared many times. CDR3: CSARGSYNSPLHF. CDR3 sequence (DNA): TGCAGCGCCCGAGGCTCCTATAATTCACCCCTCCACTTT. This chain links TRBV29-1 with TRBJ1-6; D gene unclear. This CDR3 has 13 residues. The V gene lost 7 bases and the J gene lost 0 bases, with 7 bases spanning the gap. Looked up from germline, CDR1 is SQVTM and CDR2 is ANQGSEA.

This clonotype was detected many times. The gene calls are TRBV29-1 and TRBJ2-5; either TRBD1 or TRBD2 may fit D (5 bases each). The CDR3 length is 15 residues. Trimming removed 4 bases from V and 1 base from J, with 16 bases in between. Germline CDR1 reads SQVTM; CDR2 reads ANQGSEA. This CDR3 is CSVALRGSFQETQYF. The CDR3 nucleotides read TGCAGCGTTGCTTTGAGGGGATCGTTCCAAGAGACCCAGTACTTC. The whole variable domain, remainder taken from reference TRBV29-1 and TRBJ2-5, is SAVISQKPSRDICQRGTSLTIQCQVDSQVTMMFWYRQQPGQSLTLIATANQGSEATYESGFVIDKFPISRPNLTFSTLTVSNMSPEDSSIYLCSVALRGSFQETQYFGPGTRLLVL.

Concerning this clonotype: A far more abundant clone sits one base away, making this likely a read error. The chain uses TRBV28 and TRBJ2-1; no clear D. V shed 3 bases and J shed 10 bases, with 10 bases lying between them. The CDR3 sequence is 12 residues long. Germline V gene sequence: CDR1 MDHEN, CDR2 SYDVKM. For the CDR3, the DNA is TGTGCCAGCAGTTTGCAGGCCTACGAGCAGTTCTTC. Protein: CASSLQAYEQFF.

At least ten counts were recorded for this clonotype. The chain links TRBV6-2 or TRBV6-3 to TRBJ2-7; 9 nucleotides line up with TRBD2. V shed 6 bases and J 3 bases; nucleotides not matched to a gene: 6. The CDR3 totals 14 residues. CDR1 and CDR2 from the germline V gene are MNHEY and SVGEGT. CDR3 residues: CASRPSGRNYEQYF. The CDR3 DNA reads TGTGCCAGCAGACCAAGCGGGAGGAACTACGAGCAGTACTTC.

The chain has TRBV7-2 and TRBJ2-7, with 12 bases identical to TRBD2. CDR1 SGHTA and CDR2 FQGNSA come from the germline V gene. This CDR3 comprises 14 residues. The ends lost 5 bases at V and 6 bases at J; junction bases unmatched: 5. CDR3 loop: CASSHGLAGSEQYF. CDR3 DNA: TGTGCCAGCAGCCACGGACTAGCGGGATCCGAGCAGTACTTC.

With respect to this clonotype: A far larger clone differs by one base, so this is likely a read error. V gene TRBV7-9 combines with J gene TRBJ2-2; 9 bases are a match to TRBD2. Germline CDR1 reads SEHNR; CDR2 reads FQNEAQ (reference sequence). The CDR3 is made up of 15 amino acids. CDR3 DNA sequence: TGTGCCGGCAGCTTAGTAGCGGGAGTAACCGGGGAGCTGTTTTTT. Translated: CAGSLVAGVTGELFF.

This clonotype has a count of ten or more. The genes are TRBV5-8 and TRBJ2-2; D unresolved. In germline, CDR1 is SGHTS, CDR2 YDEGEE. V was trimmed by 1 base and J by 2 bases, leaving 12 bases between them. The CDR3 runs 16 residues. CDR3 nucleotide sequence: TGTGCCAGCAGCTTGTTTCTACAGTTAAACACCGGGGAGCTGTTTTTT. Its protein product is CASSLFLQLNTGELFF.

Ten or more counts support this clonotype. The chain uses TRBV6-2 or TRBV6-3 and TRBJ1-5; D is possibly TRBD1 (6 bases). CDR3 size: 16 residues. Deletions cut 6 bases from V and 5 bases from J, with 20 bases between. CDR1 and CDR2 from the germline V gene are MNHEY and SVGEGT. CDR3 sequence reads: CASRTSGTYIDQPQHF. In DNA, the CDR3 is TGTGCCAGCAGGACGTCGGGGACATACATCGATCAGCCCCAGCATTTT.

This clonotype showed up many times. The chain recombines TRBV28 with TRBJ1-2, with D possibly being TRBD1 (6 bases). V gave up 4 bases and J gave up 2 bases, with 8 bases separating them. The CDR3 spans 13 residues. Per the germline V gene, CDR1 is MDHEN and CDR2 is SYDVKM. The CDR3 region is CASSSTGNYGYTF. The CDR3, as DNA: TGTGCCAGCAGTTCAACAGGGAACTATGGCTACACCTTC.

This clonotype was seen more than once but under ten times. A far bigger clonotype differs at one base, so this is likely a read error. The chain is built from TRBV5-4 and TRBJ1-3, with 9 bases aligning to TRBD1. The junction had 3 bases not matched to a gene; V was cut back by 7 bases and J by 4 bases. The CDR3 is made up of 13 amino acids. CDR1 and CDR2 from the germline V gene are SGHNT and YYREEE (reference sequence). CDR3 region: CASGTGPGNTIYF. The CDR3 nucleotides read TGTGCCAGCGGGACAGGGCCCGGAAACACCATATATTTT. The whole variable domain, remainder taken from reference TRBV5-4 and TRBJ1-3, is ETGVTQSPTHLIKTRGQQVTLRCSSQSGHNTVSWYQQALGQGPQFIFQYYREEENGRGNFPPRFSGLQFPNYSSELNVNALELDDSALYLCASGTGPGNTIYFGEGSWLTVV.